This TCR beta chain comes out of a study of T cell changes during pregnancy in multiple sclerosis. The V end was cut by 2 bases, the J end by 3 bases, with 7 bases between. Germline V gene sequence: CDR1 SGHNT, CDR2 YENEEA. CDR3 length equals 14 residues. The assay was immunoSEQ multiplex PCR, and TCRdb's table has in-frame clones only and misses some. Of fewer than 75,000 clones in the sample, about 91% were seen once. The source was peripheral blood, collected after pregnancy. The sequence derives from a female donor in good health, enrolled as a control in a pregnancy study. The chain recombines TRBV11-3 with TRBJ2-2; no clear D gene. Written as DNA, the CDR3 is TGTGCCAGCAGCTTATTCAGTCACACCGGGGAGCTGTTTTTT. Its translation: CASSLFSHTGELFF.